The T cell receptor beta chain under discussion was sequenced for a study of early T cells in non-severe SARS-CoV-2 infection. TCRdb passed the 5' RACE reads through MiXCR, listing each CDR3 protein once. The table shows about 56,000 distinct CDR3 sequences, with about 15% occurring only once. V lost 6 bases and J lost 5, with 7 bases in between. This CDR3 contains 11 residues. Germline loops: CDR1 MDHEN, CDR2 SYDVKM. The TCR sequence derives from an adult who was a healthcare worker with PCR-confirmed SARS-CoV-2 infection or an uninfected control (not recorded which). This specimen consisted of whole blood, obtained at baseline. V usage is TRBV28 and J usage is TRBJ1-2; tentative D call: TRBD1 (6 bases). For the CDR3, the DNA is TGTGCCAGCAGCACAGGGTATGGCTACACCTTC. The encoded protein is CASSTGYGYTF.